This T cell receptor beta chain was captured in a study of lymphopenia after photon versus proton radiotherapy. The V end was cut by 4 bases, the J end by 1 base, with 7 bases between. The V gene's germline CDR1 is SGHTA and CDR2 FQGNSA. CDR3 length: 13 amino acids. TCRdb's copy holds only in-frame clones and misses some; the assay was immunoSEQ multiplex PCR. The table shows about 25,000 clones, with 87% occurring only once. The material sequenced was peripheral blood, taken from a patient treated with photon-based radiotherapy. The source of this sequence is a man aged 45-65 years with gastric cancer. The V gene is TRBV7-2, the J gene TRBJ1-1, with D unresolved. The CDR3, as DNA: TGTGCCAGCAGCTCCAACACGAACACTGAAGCTTTCTTT. Translating it yields CASSSNTNTEAFF.